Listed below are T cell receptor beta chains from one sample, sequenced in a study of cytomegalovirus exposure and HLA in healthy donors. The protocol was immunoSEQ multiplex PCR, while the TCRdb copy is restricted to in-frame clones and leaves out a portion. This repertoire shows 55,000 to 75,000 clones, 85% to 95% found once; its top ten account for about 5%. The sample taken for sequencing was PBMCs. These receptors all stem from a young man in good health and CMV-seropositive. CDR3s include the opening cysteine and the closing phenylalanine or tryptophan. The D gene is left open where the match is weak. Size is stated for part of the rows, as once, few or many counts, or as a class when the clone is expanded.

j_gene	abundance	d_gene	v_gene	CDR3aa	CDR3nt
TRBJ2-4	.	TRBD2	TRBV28	CASSIRTSGMGIQYF	TGTGCCAGCAGTATAAGAACTAGCGGGATGGGCATTCAGTACTTC
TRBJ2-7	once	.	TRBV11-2	CASSLTGGFYEQYF	TGTGCCAGCAGCTTAACCGGGGGTTTCTACGAGCAGTACTTC
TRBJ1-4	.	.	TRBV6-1	CASSEEGDNYEKLFF	TGTGCCAGCAGTGAAGAGGGGGACAACTATGAAAAACTGTTTTTT
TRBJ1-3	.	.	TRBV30	CAWSEDTNGHTIYF	TGTGCCTGGAGTGAGGACACTAACGGGCACACCATATATTTT
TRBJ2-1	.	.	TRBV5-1	CASSSRTAVSYNEQFF	TGCGCCAGCAGTTCCAGGACTGCCGTCTCCTACAATGAGCAGTTCTTC
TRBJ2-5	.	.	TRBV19	CASKVAGQETQYF	TGTGCCAGTAAGGTGGCAGGCCAAGAGACCCAGTACTTC
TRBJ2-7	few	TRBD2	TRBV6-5	CASSPSGSGEQYF	TGTGCCAGCAGTCCCAGCGGGAGTGGGGAGCAGTACTTC
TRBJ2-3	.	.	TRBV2	CASRWASGVEDTQYF	TGTGCCAGCAGGTGGGCTTCGGGAGTGGAAGATACGCAGTATTTT
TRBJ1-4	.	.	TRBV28	CASSLNEKLFF	TGTGCCAGCAGTCTAAATGAAAAACTGTTTTTT
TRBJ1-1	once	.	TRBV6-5	CASRTGLTEAFF	TGTGCCAGCAGAACAGGGTTAACTGAAGCTTTCTTT
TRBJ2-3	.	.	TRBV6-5	CASSREDTQYF	TGTGCCAGCAGTCGGGAAGATACGCAGTATTTT
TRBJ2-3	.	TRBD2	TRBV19	CASIGGRATDTQYF	TGTGCCAGTATAGGCGGGAGGGCCACAGATACGCAGTATTTT
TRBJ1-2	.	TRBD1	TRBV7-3	CASSLSGGADGYTF	TGTGCCAGCAGCCTATCAGGGGGCGCAGACGGCTACACCTTC
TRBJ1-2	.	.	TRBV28	CASIGHPNYGYTF	TGTGCCAGCATAGGACACCCTAACTATGGCTACACCTTC
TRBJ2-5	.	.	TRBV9	CASSVDEGSRQETQYF	TGTGCCAGCAGCGTAGATGAGGGTTCCCGCCAAGAGACCCAGTACTTC
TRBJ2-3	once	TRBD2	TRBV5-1	CASSLPGLAGGIDTQYF	TGCGCCAGCAGCCTACCGGGACTAGCGGGAGGGATCGATACGCAGTATTTT
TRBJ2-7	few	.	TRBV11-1	CASSLENRAEQYF	TGTGCCAGCAGCTTAGAGAACAGGGCCGAGCAGTACTTC
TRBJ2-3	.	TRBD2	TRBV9	CASSVGLGVGGSTTDTQYF	TGTGCCAGCAGCGTAGGCCTAGGTGTGGGCGGGAGCACCACAGATACGCAGTATTTT
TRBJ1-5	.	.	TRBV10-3	CAISEGDQPQHF	TGTGCCATCAGTGAGGGAGATCAGCCCCAGCATTTT
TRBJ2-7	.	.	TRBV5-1	CASGPMDSNYEQYF	TGCGCCAGCGGGCCGATGGACAGCAACTACGAGCAGTACTTC
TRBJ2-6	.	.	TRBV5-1	CASSFAVSGANVLTF	TGCGCCAGCAGCTTTGCGGTTTCTGGGGCCAACGTCCTGACTTTC
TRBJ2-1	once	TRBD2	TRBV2	CASTLSGSYHEQFF	TGTGCCAGCACCCTCAGCGGGAGTTATCATGAGCAGTTCTTC
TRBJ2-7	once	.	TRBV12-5	CASGSQGRRFYEQYF	TGTGCTAGTGGTTCGCAGGGGAGAAGGTTCTACGAGCAGTACTTC
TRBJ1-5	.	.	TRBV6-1	CASSDEGRSNQPQHF	TGTGCCAGCAGTGATGAGGGTAGAAGCAATCAGCCCCAGCATTTT
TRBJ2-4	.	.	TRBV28	CASREELAKNIQYF	TGTGCCAGTAGGGAGGAACTAGCCAAAAACATTCAGTACTTC
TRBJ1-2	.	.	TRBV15	CATSRGTEDGYTF	TGTGCCACCAGCAGAGGGACAGAGGACGGCTACACCTTC
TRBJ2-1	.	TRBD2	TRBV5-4	CASSFSGGLARDEQFF	TGTGCCAGCAGCTTCTCGGGGGGACTAGCCCGGGATGAGCAGTTCTTC
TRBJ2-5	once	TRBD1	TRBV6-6	CASSPGQETQETQYF	TGTGCCAGCAGCCCGGGACAGGAGACCCAAGAGACCCAGTACTTC
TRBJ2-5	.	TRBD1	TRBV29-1	CSVSTGFQETQYF	TGCAGCGTCTCGACAGGGTTCCAAGAGACCCAGTACTTC
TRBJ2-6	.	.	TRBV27	CASSFRGVNVLTF	TGTGCCAGCAGTTTCCGGGGTGTCAACGTCCTGACTTTC
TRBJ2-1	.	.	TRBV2	CASSEGELNYNEQFF	TGTGCCAGCAGTGAAGGAGAACTCAACTACAATGAGCAGTTCTTC
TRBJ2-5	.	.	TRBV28	CASSPSGREETQYF	TGTGCCAGCAGTCCTTCCGGGCGGGAAGAGACCCAGTACTTC
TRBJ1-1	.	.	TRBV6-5	CASSSTPGGTEAFF	TGTGCCAGCAGTTCCACCCCCGGGGGCACTGAAGCTTTCTTT
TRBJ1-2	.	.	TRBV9	CASSLLFGGDGANYGYTF	TGTGCCAGCAGCCTCCTATTTGGGGGGGACGGAGCTAACTATGGCTACACCTTC
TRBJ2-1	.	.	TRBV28	CATSGEEVYNEQFF	TGTGCCACCTCAGGGGAAGAAGTTTACAATGAGCAGTTCTTC
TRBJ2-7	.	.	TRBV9	CASSRFQDSRYEQYF	TGTGCCAGCAGCCGGTTCCAGGACAGCCGCTACGAGCAGTACTTC
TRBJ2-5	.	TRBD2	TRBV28	CASSFPAGEETQYF	TGTGCCAGCAGCTTCCCAGCGGGAGAAGAGACCCAGTACTTC
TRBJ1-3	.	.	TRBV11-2	CASTPGEGGNTIYF	TGTGCCAGCACTCCCGGGGAGGGGGGAAACACCATATATTTT
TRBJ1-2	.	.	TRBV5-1	CASSLESGVRGYTF	TGCGCCAGCAGCTTGGAATCAGGGGTCCGGGGCTACACCTTC
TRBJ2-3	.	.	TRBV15	CATSSWEKGTDTQYF	TGTGCCACCAGCAGCTGGGAGAAAGGCACAGATACGCAGTATTTT
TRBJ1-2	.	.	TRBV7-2	CASSSHPGGGYTF	TGTGCCAGCAGCTCGCACCCGGGAGGTGGCTACACCTTC
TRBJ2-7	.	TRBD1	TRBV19	CASSKWGQGVKEQYF	TGTGCCAGTAGTAAGTGGGGACAGGGGGTGAAGGAGCAGTACTTC
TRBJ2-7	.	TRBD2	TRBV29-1	CSVGFSAGGPYEQYF	TGCAGCGTTGGTTTTTCGGCGGGAGGGCCCTACGAGCAGTACTTC
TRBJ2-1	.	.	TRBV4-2	CASSLESRGSYNEQFF	TGTGCCAGCAGCCTAGAATCGCGGGGCTCCTACAATGAGCAGTTCTTC
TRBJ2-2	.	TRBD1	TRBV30	CAWSGQGEAGELFF	TGTGCCTGGAGTGGACAGGGGGAAGCCGGGGAGCTGTTTTTT
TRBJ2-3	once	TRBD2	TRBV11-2	CASSLGTSGRMGRSYTQYF	TGTGCCAGCAGCTTAGGGACTAGCGGGAGAATGGGAAGATCCTATACGCAGTATTTT
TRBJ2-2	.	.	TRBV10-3	CAISESPTVTGELFF	TGTGCCATCAGTGAGTCTCCGACAGTCACCGGGGAGCTGTTTTTT
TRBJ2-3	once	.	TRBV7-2	CASSSPTSSPADTQYF	TGTGCCAGCAGCTCCCCCACTAGCAGCCCAGCAGATACGCAGTATTTT
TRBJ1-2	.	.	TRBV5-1	CASSRDAEGYGYTF	TGCGCCAGCAGCCGGGACGCGGAGGGCTATGGCTACACCTTC
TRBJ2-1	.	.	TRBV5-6	CASSLVQGGNNEQFF	TGTGCCAGCAGCTTGGTACAGGGAGGGAACAATGAGCAGTTCTTC
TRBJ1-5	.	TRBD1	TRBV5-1	CASTTGTGDQPQHF	TGCGCCAGCACAACCGGGACAGGGGATCAGCCCCAGCATTTT
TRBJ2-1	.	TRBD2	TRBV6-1	CASRGTSGRYNEQFF	TGTGCCAGCAGGGGGACTAGCGGGAGGTACAATGAGCAGTTCTTC